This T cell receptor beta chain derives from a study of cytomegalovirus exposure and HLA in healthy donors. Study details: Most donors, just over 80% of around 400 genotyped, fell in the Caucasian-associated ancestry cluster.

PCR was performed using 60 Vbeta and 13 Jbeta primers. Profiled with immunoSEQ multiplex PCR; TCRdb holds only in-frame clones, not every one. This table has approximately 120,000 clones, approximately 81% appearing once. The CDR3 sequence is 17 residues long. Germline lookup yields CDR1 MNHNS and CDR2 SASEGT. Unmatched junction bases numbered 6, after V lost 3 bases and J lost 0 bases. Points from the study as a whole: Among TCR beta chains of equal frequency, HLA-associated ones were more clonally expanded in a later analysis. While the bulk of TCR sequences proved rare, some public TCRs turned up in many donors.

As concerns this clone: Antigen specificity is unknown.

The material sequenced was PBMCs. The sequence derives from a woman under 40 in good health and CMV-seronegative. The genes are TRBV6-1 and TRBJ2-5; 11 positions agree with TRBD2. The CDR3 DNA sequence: TGTGCCAGCAGTGACCTTCGACTAGCGGGATACCAAGAGACCCAGTACTTC. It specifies CASSDLRLAGYQETQYF.